One sample yielded the 31 T cell receptor beta chains listed below, sequenced in a study of T cells after yellow fever vaccination (dated by TCRdb to the late 2010s). In light of the paper, this sample's treatment or condition label describes: live attenuated yellow fever vaccine strain. The method was 5' RACE. Sequencer: Illumina NovaSeq 6000. The public reads were quality trimmed at Q25 with fastp and then assembled into clones with MiXCR by TCRdb, keeping productive beta chains. Each record represents a unique CDR3 protein, reported with the most common genes and DNA among its rows. Here the sample has about 300,000 distinct CDR3 sequences; approximately 8% occur a single time. 3% to 3.5% of the sample is in the top ten clones. The source was CD4+ T cells sorted from PBMCs, collected 5 days after the yellow fever booster vaccination. The receptors shown here come from a man younger than 35 who received the YFV17D yellow fever vaccine.

This chain joins TRBV5-1 and TRBJ2-5; D gene ambiguous. The CDR3 covers 13 residues. CDR1 and CDR2 from the germline V gene are SGHRS and YFSETQ. With 1 base removed from V and 5 bases from J, the gap between germline ends came to 9 bases. The CDR3 reads CASSLPGLETQYF. In DNA, the CDR3 is TGCGCCAGCAGCTTGCCGGGTTTGGAGACCCAGTACTTC.

J is TRBJ2-2 and V is TRBV6-5; 10 nucleotides match TRBD2. The germline V gene has CDR1 MNHEY and CDR2 SVGAGI. Trimming removed 6 bases from V and 2 bases from J; junction bases left unmatched: 6. The CDR3 sequence is 16 residues long. For the CDR3, the DNA is TGTGCCAGCAGCAAGGGGACTAGCGTAAACACCGGGGAGCTGTTTTTT. Residues: CASSKGTSVNTGELFF.

Ten or more counts support this clonotype. The chain links TRBV5-6 to TRBJ1-5; D is ambiguous. The CDR3 runs 14 residues. The V gene lost 4 bases and the J gene lost 1 base, with 9 bases spanning the gap. Germline-derived CDR1 and CDR2 are SGHDT and YYEEEE. The CDR3 nucleotides read TGTGCCAGCAGCCGCCGGCCGAGCAATCAGCCCCAGCATTTT. Translated, it gives CASSRRPSNQPQHF.

The V gene is TRBV7-2, the J gene TRBJ2-2; 7 bases agree with TRBD1. Trimming at V came to 6 bases and at J to 6 bases, leaving 10 bases not matched to a gene. The CDR3 sequence is 15 residues long. Germline values: CDR1 SGHTA, CDR2 FQGNSA. This CDR3 is CASRVDREAAGELFF. CDR3 coding DNA: TGTGCCAGCAGGGTAGACAGGGAAGCTGCCGGGGAGCTGTTTTTT. Combining the CDR3 with reference TRBV7-2 and TRBJ2-2 gives the whole variable domain GAGVSQSPSNKVTEKGKDVELRCDPISGHTALYWYRQSLGQGLEFLIYFQGNSAPDKSGLPSDRFSAERTGGSVSTLTIQRTQQEDSAVYLCASRVDREAAGELFFGEGSRLTVL.

This chain uses TRBV19 with TRBJ2-5; perhaps TRBD1 as D (5 bases). The germline V and J ends were trimmed by 4 bases and 5 bases, with 5 bases remaining between them. Per germline, CDR1 LNHDA and CDR2 SQIVND (reference sequence). The CDR3 contains 11 residues. The DNA of the CDR3 is TGTGCCAGTAGTAAGGGGGAGACCCAGTACTTC. It specifies CASSKGETQYF.

This clonotype was counted between two and nine times. The chain uses TRBV20-1 and TRBJ2-3, with TRBD1 as a possible D gene (5 bases). V shed 0 bases and J shed 1 base, with 11 bases lying between them. CDR1 and CDR2 from the germline V gene are DFQATT and SNEGSKA (reference sequence). The CDR3 runs to 15 residues. CDR3 sequence reads: CSARDQGGGTDTQYF. The CDR3, as DNA: TGCAGTGCTAGAGATCAGGGTGGGGGCACAGATACGCAGTATTTT.

V gene TRBV12-3 or TRBV12-4 combines with J gene TRBJ2-7, with D perhaps matching TRBD1 (5 bases). The CDR3 is 14 residues long. Trimming shortened V by 2 bases and J by 3 bases, and 11 bases separated the two germline ends. The CDR3 sequence: CASSLSSQGYEQYF. Written as DNA, the CDR3 is TGTGCCAGCAGTTTATCGTCCCAGGGCTACGAGCAGTACTTC.

This clonotype was picked up many times. CDR3 region: CASGWGQSFGEQYV. The CDR3 nucleotides read TGTGCTAGTGGATGGGGGCAGTCCTTCGGCGAGCAGTACGTC. The genes are TRBV12-5 and TRBJ2-7; TRBD1 is a possible D gene (6 bases). The V and J ends lost 6 bases and 6 bases respectively, with 18 bases between them. The CDR3 is 14 residues long. Per germline, CDR1 LGHNT and CDR2 FRNRAP.

Ten or more counts support this clonotype. The J gene is TRBJ2-7, the V gene TRBV7-9; 10 bases match TRBD1. The junction had 7 bases not matched to a gene; V was cut back by 0 bases and J by 5 bases. CDR3 length: 16 amino acids. Germline V gene data show CDR1 as SEHNR and CDR2 as FQNEAQ (reference sequence). The CDR3 reads CASSLALDRGLNEQYF. DNA of the CDR3: TGTGCCAGCAGCTTAGCCCTAGACAGGGGGCTTAACGAGCAGTACTTC.

The chain recombines TRBV2 with TRBJ1-1, with D maybe TRBD1 (5 bases). This CDR3 has 16 amino acids. CDR1 and CDR2 (germline): SNHLY, FYNNEI. The germline V and J ends were trimmed by 5 bases and 0 bases, with 16 bases remaining between them. This CDR3 is CASSRDVSFMNTEAFF. As DNA, the CDR3 is TGTGCCAGCAGTAGGGACGTATCTTTTATGAACACTGAAGCTTTCTTT.

The chain joins TRBV5-1 to TRBJ2-4, with D unclear. V gave up 0 bases and J gave up 7 bases, with 8 bases separating them. CDR1 and CDR2 (germline): SGHRS, YFSETQ. This CDR3 is built from 13 residues. CDR3 coding DNA: TGCGCCAGCAGCTTGGAGGGCAGCAACATTCAGTACTTC. Translating gives CASSLEGSNIQYF.

The rearrangement uses TRBV6-6 and TRBJ2-7, with D maybe TRBD2 (5 bases). V was cut by 0 bases and J by 5 bases, with 11 bases left in between. The CDR3 extends over 14 amino acids. Germline V gives CDR1 MNHNY, CDR2 SVGAGI (reference sequence). CDR3 sequence reads: CASSYSGNDHEQYF. Written as DNA, the CDR3 is TGTGCCAGCAGTTACTCCGGGAACGACCACGAGCAGTACTTC.

This clonotype appeared a few times. The chain links TRBV7-2 to TRBJ1-1; D perhaps matches TRBD1 (5 bases). The V and J ends lost 1 base and 2 bases respectively, with 11 bases between them. CDR3 size: 15 residues. CDR1 and CDR2 (germline): SGHTA, FQGNSA. Written as DNA, the CDR3 is TGTGCCAGCAGCTTAGTCTCAGGGCGTAACACTGAAGCTTTCTTT. This sequence encodes CASSLVSGRNTEAFF.

This clonotype has only a few counts. The chain links TRBV7-9 to TRBJ2-2; D gene ambiguous. V lost 6 bases, J lost 3 bases, and 14 bases lay in between. Germline CDR1 reads SEHNR; CDR2 reads FQNEAQ (reference sequence). The CDR3 loop spans 15 amino acids. DNA for the CDR3: TGTGCCAGCAGATACGCGAGAGGATACACCGGGGAGCTGTTTTTT. As protein: CASRYARGYTGELFF. Variable domain in full (rest from reference TRBV7-9 and TRBJ2-2): DTGVSQNPRHKITKRGQNVTFRCDPISEHNRLYWYRQTLGQGPEFLTYFQNEAQLEKSRLLSDRFSAERPKGSFSTLEIQRTEQGDSAMYLCASRYARGYTGELFFGEGSRLTVL.

This clonotype was counted between two and nine times. CDR3 sequence (DNA): TGTGCCAGCAGCGTACACAGGGGGGCTCACGAGCAGTACTTC. It encodes CASSVHRGAHEQYF. The rearrangement uses TRBV7-3 and TRBJ2-7; TRBD1 agrees at 8 bases. The germline CDR1 and CDR2 sequences are SGHTA and FQGTGA. CDR3 length: 14 residues. The V and J ends lost 5 bases and 5 bases, in that order; junction bases with no gene match: 8.

This clonotype ranks as medium-sized. The CDR3: CASSSSRGGSGELFF. The CDR3 DNA reads as TGTGCCAGCAGCTCCTCTCGGGGGGGAAGCGGGGAGCTGTTTTTT. This chain uses TRBV7-3 with TRBJ2-2, with TRBD2 identical over 8 bases. This CDR3 comprises 15 residues. J was trimmed by 7 bases and V by 4 bases; bases with no gene match: 8. Per the germline V gene, CDR1 is SGHTA and CDR2 is FQGTGA.

The V gene is TRBV4-1, the J gene TRBJ2-1; 12 bases line up with TRBD1. The V gene end was trimmed by 0 bases and the J gene end by 6 bases; junction bases not matched to a gene: 9. The CDR3 has 18 amino acids. Germline CDR1 reads MGHRA; CDR2 reads YSYEKL. Here the CDR3 DNA reads TGCGCCAGCAGCCAAGATCCCCGGGACAGGGGGCGGATCAATGAGCAGTTCTTC. Translating gives CASSQDPRDRGRINEQFF.

This clonotype was observed many times. The CDR3 DNA is TGCGCCAGCAGACGAACCCCCAGGGGAACGGCAGATACGCAGTATTTT. Translated, it gives CASRRTPRGTADTQYF. The J gene is TRBJ2-3, the V gene TRBV5-1, with D tentatively TRBD1 (6 bases). The CDR3 is 16 amino acids. Germline loops: CDR1 SGHRS, CDR2 YFSETQ. Trimming shortened V by 5 bases and J by 4 bases, and 20 bases separated the two germline ends.

V gene TRBV29-1 combines with J gene TRBJ1-1, with D possibly TRBD1 on 5 matching bases. The CDR3 consists of 13 residues. The V end lost 6 bases, the J end lost 1 base, and 12 bases lay between the germline ends. Germline CDR1 is SQVTM and CDR2 is ANQGSEA. CDR3 sequence: CSVGGRKNTEAFF. In DNA form, the CDR3 reads TGCAGCGTGGGGGGACGGAAGAACACTGAAGCTTTCTTT. Using reference TRBV29-1 and TRBJ1-1 for the parts outside the CDR3, the full variable domain is SAVISQKPSRDICQRGTSLTIQCQVDSQVTMMFWYRQQPGQSLTLIATANQGSEATYESGFVIDKFPISRPNLTFSTLTVSNMSPEDSSIYLCSVGGRKNTEAFFGQGTRLTVV.

The chain links TRBV10-3 to TRBJ2-5, with 12 bases identical to TRBD1. V was clipped by 10 bases and J by 1 base; unmatched bases: 10. Germline V gene lookup returns CDR1 ENHRY and CDR2 SYGVKD. This CDR3 is built from 16 residues. DNA of the CDR3: TGTGCCACCACCGGGACAGGGGGCCAGGGCCAAGAGACCCAGTACTTC. Its translation: CATTGTGGQGQETQYF.

The table lists this clonotype with a few counts. The chain combines TRBV7-2 with TRBJ1-3; possible D gene TRBD1, 5 bases. The CDR3 loop spans 16 amino acids. V gave up 2 bases and J gave up 6 bases, with 17 bases separating them. The germline V gene has CDR1 SGHTA and CDR2 FQGNSA. The CDR3 loop is CASSLTRGLASNTIYF. CDR3 nucleotide sequence: TGTGCCAGCAGCTTAACAAGGGGACTGGCGTCAAACACCATATATTTT.

This chain links TRBV5-1 with TRBJ2-5; 8 nucleotides align to TRBD1. V shed 3 bases and J 3 bases; nucleotides not matched to a gene: 4. This CDR3 contains 14 residues. Germline assignment: CDR1 SGHRS and CDR2 YFSETQ. The CDR3 here is CASSWRTGKETQYF. CDR3 in DNA: TGCGCCAGCAGCTGGAGGACAGGGAAAGAGACCCAGTACTTC.

The sample holds a few counts of this clonotype. In nucleotides, the CDR3 is TGCAGTGCTAGAGAACAATTGAACACTGAAGCTTTCTTT. This sequence encodes CSAREQLNTEAFF. V usage is TRBV20-1 and J usage is TRBJ1-1; D is ambiguous. Germline V gene lookup returns CDR1 DFQATT and CDR2 SNEGSKA (reference sequence). This CDR3 spans 13 amino acids. Trimming left V 0 bases short and J 0 bases short, with 5 bases between.

The rearrangement joins TRBV9 to TRBJ1-2; TRBD1 aligns across 9 bases. The CDR3 totals 14 residues. Germline lookup yields CDR1 SGDLS and CDR2 YYNGEE. V was pared by 2 bases and J by 6 bases, with 5 bases of the junction left unmatched. The chain's CDR3 is CASSVDRGYHGYTF. The CDR3 nucleotides are TGTGCCAGCAGCGTCGACAGGGGGTATCATGGCTACACCTTC.

V gene TRBV20-1 combines with J gene TRBJ2-5; perhaps D is TRBD1 or TRBD2 (5 bases each). V was cut by 3 bases and J by 2 bases, with 19 bases left in between. Germline V gene sequence: CDR1 DFQATT, CDR2 SNEGSKA (reference sequence). The CDR3 contains 16 residues. The CDR3 reads CSARPRGRGRQETQYF. Here the CDR3 DNA reads TGCAGTGCTAGGCCCCGGGGAAGGGGCCGGCAAGAGACCCAGTACTTC.

There are many counts of this clonotype. The rearrangement uses TRBV30 and TRBJ2-1; D uncertain. V lost 0 bases, J lost 7 bases, and 10 bases lay in between. Germline V CDR1 and CDR2: GTSNPN, SVGIG (reference sequence). The CDR3 is 13 residues long. As DNA, the CDR3 is TGTGCCTGGAGTGTACGTTGGGGTAATGAGCAGTTCTTC. Amino acid sequence: CAWSVRWGNEQFF.

This clonotype occurred a few times. J is TRBJ2-4 and V is TRBV18; 7 bases are shared with TRBD1. The CDR3 runs 15 residues. V lost 1 base, J lost 5 bases, and 5 bases stayed unmatched. CDR1 KGHSH and CDR2 LQKENI come from the germline V gene. The DNA of the CDR3 is TGTGCCAGCTCACCACGGGGCCAGGGGGAAAACATTCAGTACTTC. It specifies CASSPRGQGENIQYF.

This chain links TRBV9 with TRBJ2-1, with D possibly called TRBD1 or TRBD2 (6 bases each). This CDR3 spans 18 amino acids. Trimming cost V 1 base and J 2 bases, with 19 bases left between them. Germline V gene lookup returns CDR1 SGDLS and CDR2 YYNGEE. The CDR3: CASSVYPPGGATYNEQFF. The CDR3 DNA is TGTGCCAGCAGCGTATATCCTCCCGGGGGCGCCACCTACAATGAGCAGTTCTTC.

This clonotype was detected many times. The J gene is TRBJ2-3, the V gene TRBV5-1, with D possibly matching TRBD2 (6 bases). Between the trimmed V and J ends, which lost 5 bases and 2 bases, there was a span of 18 bases. This CDR3 has 16 residues. Per the germline V gene, CDR1 is SGHRS and CDR2 is YFSETQ. CDR3: CASRLLADQFTDTQYF. CDR3 DNA: TGCGCCAGCAGGTTGTTAGCGGACCAATTCACAGATACGCAGTATTTT.

This clonotype turned up a few times. This rearrangement joins TRBV20-1 to TRBJ2-5; TRBD2 aligns across 8 bases. Trimming took 5 bases from V and 5 from J; bases not matched to a gene: 7. This CDR3 is 13 amino acids long. Germline V lookup: CDR1 DFQATT, CDR2 SNEGSKA (reference sequence). CDR3 coding DNA: TGCAGTGCTCGTAGCGGGGTGTGGGAGACCCAGTACTTC. Its protein is CSARSGVWETQYF.

Worth noting for this clonotype: A read error is possible here, since a much larger clone lies one base away. V usage is TRBV20-1 and J usage is TRBJ2-3; 12 positions agree with TRBD1. The CDR3 length is 16 residues. Germline assignment: CDR1 DFQATT and CDR2 SNEGSKA (reference sequence). Here the CDR3 DNA reads TGCAGTGCTGGAAATCCGGGACAGGGGGCCACAGATACGCATTATTTT. It yields the protein CSAGNPGQGATDTHYF.